This entry lists 25 T cell receptor beta chains sequenced from one sample in a study of blood T cells in healthy people across ages. For the second PCR, which ran for about 6 to 12 cycles, a sample-barcoded 5' primer and a J-beta primer mix were used. TCRdb re-called the 5' RACE reads through MiXCR, storing one row per CDR3 protein. The repertoire holds some 550,000 distinct CDR3 sequences, with around half as singletons. Sequencing was done on a sample of blood. Receptors were obtained from a man older than 75 in good health.

This clonotype is a singleton in its sample. This chain joins TRBV6-5 and TRBJ2-6; unclear D gene. The CDR3 extends over 16 amino acids. Germline lookup yields CDR1 MNHEY and CDR2 SVGAGI. The ends were cut back, 10 bases at V and 1 base at J, with 17 bases in the middle. Here the CDR3 DNA reads TGTGCCACCAAGCACCCAATCCTATCTGGGGCCAACGTCCTGACTTTC. This encodes CATKHPILSGANVLTF.

On this clonotype itself: The germline gene is not matched at one end of the junction; a read error may be the cause. The rearrangement uses TRBV7-7 and TRBJ2-1, with 8 nucleotides matching TRBD1. The CDR3 consists of 15 residues. Germline-derived CDR1 and CDR2 are SSHAT and FNYEAQ (reference sequence). The CDR3 loop is CASSPRTGIEDEQFF. CDR3 in DNA: TGTGCTAGCAGCCCCAGGACAGGGATAGAGGATGAGCAGTTCTTC.

This clonotype showed up just a few times. The gene calls are TRBV7-3 and TRBJ2-1; D is perhaps TRBD1 (5 bases). From germline, CDR1 is SGHTA and CDR2 FQGTGA. The CDR3 loop spans 15 amino acids. V was cut by 4 bases and J by 5 bases, with 15 bases left in between. CDR3 loop: CASSSPMGQNNEQFF. The CDR3 DNA is TGTGCCAGCAGCTCCCCGATGGGGCAGAACAATGAGCAGTTCTTC.

There are a few counts of this clonotype. This chain links TRBV2 with TRBJ2-2; D is unresolved. Germline CDR1 reads SNHLY; CDR2 reads FYNNEI. Trimming removed 4 bases at V and 4 bases at J, with 7 bases between. This CDR3 contains 13 residues. The CDR3 reads CASSGTVTGELFF. CDR3 DNA: TGTGCCAGCAGTGGAACAGTCACCGGGGAGCTGTTTTTT.

The J gene is TRBJ2-7, the V gene TRBV6-5; D possibly corresponds to TRBD2 (6 bases). V lost 7 bases to trimming and J lost 0 bases, with 13 bases between them. Looked up from germline, CDR1 is MNHEY and CDR2 is SVGAGI. CDR3 length: 14 residues. The CDR3 DNA sequence: TGTGCCAGCATAAAGATTAGCGGCTCCTACGAGCAGTACTTC. Its translation is CASIKISGSYEQYF.

V gene TRBV5-1 combines with J gene TRBJ1-4; D gene uncertain. V was clipped by 2 bases and J by 8 bases, with 7 bases between them. Germline V gives CDR1 SGHRS, CDR2 YFSETQ. The CDR3 sequence is 12 residues long. This CDR3 reads CASSLQNEKLFF. The DNA of the CDR3 is TGCGCCAGCAGCTTACAGAACGAAAAACTGTTTTTT.

This clonotype was counted between two and nine times. The chain has TRBV9 and TRBJ1-2, with D possibly being TRBD1 (6 bases). V was pared by 4 bases and J by 4 bases, with 17 bases between. Germline V gene lookup returns CDR1 SGDLS and CDR2 YYNGEE. The CDR3 runs 15 residues. CDR3 DNA sequence: TGTGCCAGCAGCCCCTCAGGGGCCGGATCCTATGGCTACACCTTC. This translates into CASSPSGAGSYGYTF.

This clonotype was found a few times. The chain is built from TRBV20-1 and TRBJ2-4; 11 positions match TRBD1. Germline V lookup: CDR1 DFQATT, CDR2 SNEGSKA (reference sequence). Unmatched junction bases numbered 7, after V lost 0 bases and J lost 9 bases. The CDR3 totals 15 residues. CDR3 in amino acids: CSARESGTGGFIQYF. CDR3 DNA: TGCAGTGCTAGAGAATCGGGGACAGGGGGGTTCATTCAGTACTTC.

This clonotype was seen a single time. V and J are TRBV4-1 and TRBJ1-2; TRBD1 might be the D (6 bases). Trimming shortened V by 9 bases and J by 0 bases, and 17 bases separated the two germline ends. This CDR3 spans 15 amino acids. Germline V gives CDR1 MGHRA, CDR2 YSYEKL. The CDR3 region has the DNA TGCGCCAGTGACGAGGGGGGCACGGCTAACTATGGCTACACCTTC. Translating gives CASDEGGTANYGYTF.

This clonotype was seen many times. The chain carries TRBV12-3 or TRBV12-4 and TRBJ2-1; D not resolved. This CDR3 has 13 residues. Trimming left V 1 base short and J 5 bases short, with 6 bases between. The CDR3 reads CASSLVGDNEQFF. Written as DNA, the CDR3 is TGTGCCAGCAGTTTAGTTGGGGACAATGAGCAGTTCTTC.

This clonotype was detected ten times or more. The chain uses TRBV11-2 and TRBJ2-7, with TRBD1 as a possible D gene (6 bases). The V end lost 0 bases, the J end lost 0 bases, and 9 bases lay between the germline ends. The V gene's germline CDR1 is SGHAT and CDR2 FQNNGV. The CDR3 has 15 residues. This CDR3 reads CASSLELDSSYEQYF. CDR3 DNA: TGTGCCAGCAGCTTAGAACTGGACAGCTCCTACGAGCAGTACTTC.

V and J are TRBV6-2 or TRBV6-3 and TRBJ1-2, with TRBD1 as a possible D gene (5 bases). Germline V gives CDR1 MNHEY, CDR2 SVGEGT. This CDR3 is 16 amino acids long. Trimming shortened V by 2 bases and J by 1 base, and 14 bases separated the two germline ends. CDR3 amino acids: CASSYTGRGFNYGYTF. The CDR3 DNA reads as TGTGCCAGCAGTTACACAGGAAGGGGCTTTAACTATGGCTACACCTTC.

The chain employs TRBV7-8 and TRBJ1-5; D remains unclear. The germline V gene encodes CDR1 SGHVS and CDR2 FQNEAQ. The CDR3 has 16 amino acids. V gave up 5 bases and J gave up 6 bases, with 20 bases separating them. The CDR3 region is CASSALAGFSTQPQHF. CDR3 bases: TGTGCCAGCAGCGCGCTGGCCGGGTTCTCCACTCAGCCCCAGCATTTT.

This clonotype was picked up a small number of times. V usage is TRBV20-1 and J usage is TRBJ1-5, with 8 bases that match TRBD1. This CDR3 comprises 14 residues. With 6 bases clipped from V and 4 bases from J, the junction kept 8 bases outside the gene matches. CDR1 and CDR2 from the germline V gene are DFQATT and SNEGSKA (reference sequence). CDR3 sequence (DNA): TGCAGTGCAACAGGGGGTCAGCCTAATCAGCCCCAGCATTTT. Its translation is CSATGGQPNQPQHF.

The rearrangement uses TRBV12-3 or TRBV12-4 and TRBJ2-3; D is ambiguous. V gave up 5 bases and J gave up 2 bases, with 8 bases separating them. The CDR3 runs to 13 residues. In DNA form, the CDR3 reads TGTGCCAGCAGTATTGCTTTCACAGATACGCAGTATTTT. Translated, it gives CASSIAFTDTQYF.

CDR3 sequence: CSALDGRDGYSYEQYF. The CDR3 bases are TGCAGTGCCCTAGACGGTCGGGACGGATACTCCTACGAGCAGTACTTC. The chain recombines TRBV20-1 with TRBJ2-7, with D perhaps matching TRBD1 or TRBD2 (5 bases each). The CDR3 covers 16 residues. V lost 6 bases and J lost 0, with 21 bases in between. Germline values: CDR1 DFQATT, CDR2 SNEGSKA (reference sequence).

The rearrangement joins TRBV5-5 to TRBJ1-2; a weak D match, TRBD1 (6 bases). The germline gives CDR1 SGHKS, CDR2 YYEKEE (reference sequence). The CDR3 has 14 amino acids. Trimming removed 4 bases from V and 2 bases from J, with 12 bases in between. CDR3 in DNA: TGTGCCAGCAGCGACAATGGGGGCAACTATGGCTACACCTTC. Translation gives CASSDNGGNYGYTF.

The chain links TRBV9 to TRBJ2-2; maybe TRBD2 (5 bases). The CDR3 length is 15 residues. The germline V and J ends were trimmed by 0 bases and 4 bases, with 10 bases remaining between them. CDR1 is SGDLS and CDR2 is YYNGEE in the germline V gene. The CDR3 reads CASSVGGSGTGELFF. The CDR3 DNA follows: TGTGCCAGCAGCGTAGGTGGGAGTGGCACCGGGGAGCTGTTTTTT.

This clonotype has only a few counts. The chain employs TRBV4-1 and TRBJ1-4; 8 bases fit TRBD1. Germline trimming cut 5 bases from V and 0 bases from J; bases unmatched to any gene: 2. Looked up from germline, CDR1 is MGHRA and CDR2 is YSYEKL. The CDR3 totals 15 residues. CDR3 DNA sequence: TGCGCCAGCAGCAAACAGGGGGCAACTAATGAAAAACTGTTTTTT. It yields the protein CASSKQGATNEKLFF.

As to this clonotype: Its ends do not fully match the called genes, so a read error is possible. The chain links TRBV20-1 to TRBJ2-1; 9 bases fit TRBD2. CDR3 size: 16 residues. From germline, CDR1 is DFQATT and CDR2 SNEGSKA (reference sequence). The CDR3 loop reads CSTRDPRTSADNEQFF. The CDR3 nucleotides are TGCAGTACTAGAGATCCTAGGACTAGCGCCGACAATGAGCAGTTCTTC.

The J gene is TRBJ1-5, the V gene TRBV20-1; D not certain. The CDR3 contains 15 residues. The V end was cut by 6 bases, the J end by 0 bases, with 15 bases between. Germline V CDR1 and CDR2: DFQATT, SNEGSKA (reference sequence). The CDR3 spells CSAAGWENSNQPQHF. Here the CDR3 DNA reads TGCAGTGCCGCCGGTTGGGAGAATAGCAATCAGCCCCAGCATTTT.

Of note for this clonotype: One junction end disagrees with the germline gene, perhaps due to a read error. The CDR3 DNA follows: TGTGCCAGCAGTGACTCGTCAGGAAACACCATATATTTT. This sequence encodes CASSDSSGNTIYF. The rearrangement links TRBV6-5 to TRBJ1-3, with no clear D. The germline CDR1 and CDR2 sequences are MNHEY and SVGAGI. CDR3 length equals 13 residues.

V is TRBV20-1 and J is TRBJ1-6, with D hard to call. The CDR3 runs 15 residues. V gave up 4 bases and J gave up 3 bases, with 13 bases separating them. Germline assignment: CDR1 DFQATT and CDR2 SNEGSKA (reference sequence). Here the CDR3 DNA reads TGCAGTGCTACCCAGAGGCGGATCTATAATTCACCCCTCCACTTT. It specifies CSATQRRIYNSPLHF.

This rearrangement joins TRBV7-2 to TRBJ1-5, with D perhaps TRBD1 (5 bases). The CDR3 contains 15 residues. Per the germline V gene, CDR1 is SGHTA and CDR2 is FQGNSA. The V and J ends lost 1 base and 0 bases respectively, with 7 bases between them. CDR3 region: CASSLEGTSNQPQHF. The CDR3 DNA reads as TGTGCCAGCAGCTTAGAGGGGACTAGCAATCAGCCCCAGCATTTT.

This clonotype was seen ten or more times. The V call is TRBV6-6, the J call TRBJ2-7; TRBD1 might be the D (5 bases). Trimming removed 6 bases at V and 0 bases at J, with 15 bases between. Germline loops: CDR1 MNHNY, CDR2 SVGAGI (reference sequence). This CDR3 region has 15 residues. CDR3 nucleotide sequence: TGTGCCAGCAGCTACGGGTCAGGGCCCTCCTACGAGCAGTACTTC. It yields the protein CASSYGSGPSYEQYF.